Described below is a single TCR beta chain sequence and its context. The record originates from a study of blood T cell repertoires in COVID-19. Germline values: CDR1 MGHRA, CDR2 YSYEKL. The germline V and J ends were trimmed by 0 bases and 4 bases, with 9 bases remaining between them. There are 14 residues in the CDR3. Enrollment of patients from Seattle took place during active infection, with longitudinal follow-up. Methods used by the authors: For nucleated cells, counts were estimated from reference gene primer amplification. Sequencing used immunoSEQ multiplex PCR; TCRdb keeps in-frame clones, though not all of them. That table furnishes V, J and clone size, whereas the DNA furnished D and trimming. Here the sample spans 100,000 to 150,000 clones, roughly four fifths being singletons.

What was sequenced was peripheral blood. The source of this sequence is a man younger than 40 with COVID-19, enrolled during active disease. V and J are TRBV4-1 and TRBJ1-1; tentative D call: TRBD1 (6 bases). The CDR3 loop reads CASSQDAGATEAFF. The CDR3, as DNA: TGCGCCAGCAGCCAAGATGCAGGGGCCACTGAAGCTTTCTTT.